This TCR beta chain originates from a study of T cell changes during pregnancy in multiple sclerosis. This clone was counted a single time. Sequencing was performed with immunoSEQ multiplex PCR; in TCRdb, only in-frame clones are kept and a portion is missing. Among tens of thousands of clones, more than 85% were seen once, and the ten largest hold roughly 8%. CDR1 is MGHDK, CDR2 SYGVNS, per germline. CDR3 length: 16 residues. The trim removed 0 bases at V and 5 bases at J, leaving 6 bases unmatched. This chain connects TRBV25-1 to TRBJ2-5; 10 positions agree with TRBD2. The TCR sequence derives from a female donor with multiple sclerosis, enrolled in a pregnancy study. Specimen: CD8+ T cells from peripheral blood mononuclear cells, collected in the third trimester of pregnancy. CDR3 amino acids: CASSEYQRGGRETQYF. CDR3 DNA: TGTGCCAGCAGTGAATATCAGCGGGGGGGCCGGGAGACCCAGTACTTC. The entire variable domain, with the rest obtained from reference TRBV25-1 and TRBJ2-5, is as follows: EADIYQTPRYLVIGTGKKITLECSQTMGHDKMYWYQQDPGMELHLIHYSYGVNSTEKGDLSSESTVSRIRTEHFPLTLESARPSHTSQYLCASSEYQRGGRETQYFGPGTRLLVL.